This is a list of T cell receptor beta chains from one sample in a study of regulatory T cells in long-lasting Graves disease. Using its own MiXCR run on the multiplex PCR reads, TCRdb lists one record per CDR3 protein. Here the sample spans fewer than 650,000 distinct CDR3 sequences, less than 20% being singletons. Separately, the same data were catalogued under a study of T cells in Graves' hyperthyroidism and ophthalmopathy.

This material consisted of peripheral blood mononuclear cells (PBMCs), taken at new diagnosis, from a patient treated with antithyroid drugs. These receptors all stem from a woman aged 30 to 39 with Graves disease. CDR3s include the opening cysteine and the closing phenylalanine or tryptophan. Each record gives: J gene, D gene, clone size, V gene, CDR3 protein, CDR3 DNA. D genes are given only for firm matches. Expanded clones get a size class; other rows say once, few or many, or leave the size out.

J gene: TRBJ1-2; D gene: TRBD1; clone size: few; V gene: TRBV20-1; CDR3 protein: CRAPRGTGPNIF; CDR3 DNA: TGCAGGGCACCCCGTGGGACAGGGCCTAACATCTTC
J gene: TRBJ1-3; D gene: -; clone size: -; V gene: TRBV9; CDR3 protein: CASSVAPSSGNTIYF; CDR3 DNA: TGTGCCAGCAGCGTAGCACCCAGCTCTGGAAACACCATATATTTT
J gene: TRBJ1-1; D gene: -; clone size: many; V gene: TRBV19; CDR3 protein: CATPKGNAEAFF; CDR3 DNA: TGTGCCACCCCAAAGGGGAACGCTGAAGCTTTCTTT
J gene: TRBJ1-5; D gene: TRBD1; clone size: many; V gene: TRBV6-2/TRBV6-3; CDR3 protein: CASSYPIAGTVFYSNQPQHF; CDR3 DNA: TGTGCCAGCAGTTACCCGATTGCCGGGACAGTCTTCTATAGCAATCAGCCCCAGCATTTT
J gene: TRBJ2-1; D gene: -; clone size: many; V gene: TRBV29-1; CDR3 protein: CSVVGVGGNEQFF; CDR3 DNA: TGCAGCGTTGTGGGCGTGGGGGGCAATGAGCAGTTCTTC
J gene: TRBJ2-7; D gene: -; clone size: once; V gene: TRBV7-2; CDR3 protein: CASSPGVAGTYEQYF; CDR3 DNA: TGTGCCAGCAGCCCAGGGGTCGCCGGGACCTACGAGCAGTACTTC
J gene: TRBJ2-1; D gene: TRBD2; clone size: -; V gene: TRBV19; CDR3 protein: CASSSGSRGSSYNEQVF; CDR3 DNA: TGTGCCAGTAGTAGTGGGTCGCGGGGGAGCTCCTACAATGAGCAGGTCTTC
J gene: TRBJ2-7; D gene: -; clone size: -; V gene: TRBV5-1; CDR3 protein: CASSLERGSEQYF; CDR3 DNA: TGCGCCAGCAGCTTGGAGCGAGGGTCCGAGCAGTACTTC
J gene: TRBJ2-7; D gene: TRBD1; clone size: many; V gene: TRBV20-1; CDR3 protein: CSVIGQGDGQYF; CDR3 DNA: TGCAGTGTCATAGGACAGGGGGACGGGCAGTACTTC
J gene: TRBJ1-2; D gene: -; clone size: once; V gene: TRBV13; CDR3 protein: CASSSGPPGASGYTF; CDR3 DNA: TGTGCCAGCAGCTCAGGGCCCCCAGGGGCGAGTGGCTACACCTTC
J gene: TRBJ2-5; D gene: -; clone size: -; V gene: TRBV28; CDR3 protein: CASSLSEKSMVMETQYF; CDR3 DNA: TGTGCCAGCAGTTTATCCGAAAAGTCCATGGTCATGGAGACCCAGTACTTC
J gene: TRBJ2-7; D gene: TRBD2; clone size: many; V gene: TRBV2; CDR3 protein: CASREWTSGSYEQYF; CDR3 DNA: TGTGCCAGCAGAGAATGGACTAGTGGGTCCTACGAGCAGTACTTC
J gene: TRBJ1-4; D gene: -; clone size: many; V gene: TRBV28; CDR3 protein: CASSNPWGELFF; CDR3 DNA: TGTGCCAGCAGTAACCCTTGGGGGGAACTGTTTTTT
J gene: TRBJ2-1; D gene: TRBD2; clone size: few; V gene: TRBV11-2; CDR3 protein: CASSLVSGGDDEQFF; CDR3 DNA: TGTGCCAGCAGCTTAGTCTCGGGAGGGGACGATGAGCAGTTCTTC
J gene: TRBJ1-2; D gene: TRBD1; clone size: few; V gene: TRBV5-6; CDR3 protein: CASIRDRGGRGYTF; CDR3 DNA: TGTGCCAGCATCCGCGACAGGGGAGGTCGCGGCTACACCTTC
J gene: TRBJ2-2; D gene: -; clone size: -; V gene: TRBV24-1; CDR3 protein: CATSDDPPGQGGELFF; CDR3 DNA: TGTGCCACCAGTGACGACCCACCTGGTCAGGGCGGGGAGCTGTTTTTT
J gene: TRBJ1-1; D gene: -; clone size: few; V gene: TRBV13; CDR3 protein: CASSLVAPLEAFF; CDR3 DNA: TGTGCCAGCAGCTTAGTGGCCCCTCTTGAAGCTTTCTTT
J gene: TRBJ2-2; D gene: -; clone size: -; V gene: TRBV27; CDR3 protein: CASSFVPGANTGELFF; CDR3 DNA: TGTGCCAGCAGTTTTGTGCCTGGAGCGAACACCGGGGAGCTGTTTTTT